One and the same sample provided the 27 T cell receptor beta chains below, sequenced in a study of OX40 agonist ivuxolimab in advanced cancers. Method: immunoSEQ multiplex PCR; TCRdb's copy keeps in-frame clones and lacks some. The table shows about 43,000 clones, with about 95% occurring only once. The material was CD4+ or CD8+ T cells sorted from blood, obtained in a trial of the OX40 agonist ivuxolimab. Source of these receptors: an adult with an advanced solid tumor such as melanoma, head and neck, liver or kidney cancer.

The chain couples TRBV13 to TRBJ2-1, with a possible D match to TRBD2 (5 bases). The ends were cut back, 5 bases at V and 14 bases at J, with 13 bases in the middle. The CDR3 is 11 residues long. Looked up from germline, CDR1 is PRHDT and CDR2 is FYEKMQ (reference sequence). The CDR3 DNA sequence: TGTGCCAGCAGCGTCGCGAGGGAGAAGTTCTTC. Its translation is CASSVAREKFF.

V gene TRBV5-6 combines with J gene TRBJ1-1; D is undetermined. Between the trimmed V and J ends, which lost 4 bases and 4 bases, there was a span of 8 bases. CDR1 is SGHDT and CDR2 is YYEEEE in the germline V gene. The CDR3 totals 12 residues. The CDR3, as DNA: TGTGCCAGCAGCCTCGGACGCACTGAAGCTTTCTTT. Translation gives CASSLGRTEAFF.

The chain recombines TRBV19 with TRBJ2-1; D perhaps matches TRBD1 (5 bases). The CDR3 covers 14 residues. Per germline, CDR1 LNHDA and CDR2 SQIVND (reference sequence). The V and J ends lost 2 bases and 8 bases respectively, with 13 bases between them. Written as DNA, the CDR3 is TGTGCCAGTAGTATATTTTCAGGGTGGGATGAGCAGTTCTTC. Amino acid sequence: CASSIFSGWDEQFF. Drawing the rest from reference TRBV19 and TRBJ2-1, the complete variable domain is DGGITQSPKYLFRKEGQNVTLSCEQNLNHDAMYWYRQDPGQGLRLIYYSQIVNDFQKGDIAEGYSVSREKKESFPLTVTSAQKNPTAFYLCASSIFSGWDEQFFGPGTRLTVL.

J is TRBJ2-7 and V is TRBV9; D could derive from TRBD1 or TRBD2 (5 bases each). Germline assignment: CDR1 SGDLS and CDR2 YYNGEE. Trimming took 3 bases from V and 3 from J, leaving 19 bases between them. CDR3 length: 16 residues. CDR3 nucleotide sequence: TGTGCCAGCAGCGGAGGGGCTGACCAATCCGGCTACGAGCAGTACTTC. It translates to CASSGGADQSGYEQYF. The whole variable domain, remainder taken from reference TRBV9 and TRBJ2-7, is DSGVTQTPKHLITATGQRVTLRCSPRSGDLSVYWYQQSLDQGLQFLIQYYNGEERAKGNILERFSAQQFPDLHSELNLSSLELGDSALYFCASSGGADQSGYEQYFGPGTRLTVT.

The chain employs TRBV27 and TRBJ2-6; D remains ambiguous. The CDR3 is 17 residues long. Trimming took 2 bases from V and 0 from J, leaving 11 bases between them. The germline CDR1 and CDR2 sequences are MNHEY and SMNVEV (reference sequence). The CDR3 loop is CASSLRAEPSGANVLTF. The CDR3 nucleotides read TGTGCCAGCAGTTTAAGGGCAGAACCCTCTGGGGCCAACGTCCTGACTTTC.

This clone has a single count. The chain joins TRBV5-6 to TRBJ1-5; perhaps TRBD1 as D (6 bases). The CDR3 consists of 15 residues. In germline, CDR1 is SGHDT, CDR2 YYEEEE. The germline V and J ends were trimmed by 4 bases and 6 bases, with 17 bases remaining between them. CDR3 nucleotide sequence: TGTGCCAGCAGCATGGGGGGGGCTCTAGCTCAGCCCCAGCATTTT. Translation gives CASSMGGALAQPQHF.

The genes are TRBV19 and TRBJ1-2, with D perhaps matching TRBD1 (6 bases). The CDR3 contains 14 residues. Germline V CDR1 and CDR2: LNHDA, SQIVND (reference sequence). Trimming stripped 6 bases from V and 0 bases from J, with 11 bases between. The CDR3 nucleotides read TGTGCCAGTAGGCAGGGACAATCTAACTATGGCTACACCTTC. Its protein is CASRQGQSNYGYTF.

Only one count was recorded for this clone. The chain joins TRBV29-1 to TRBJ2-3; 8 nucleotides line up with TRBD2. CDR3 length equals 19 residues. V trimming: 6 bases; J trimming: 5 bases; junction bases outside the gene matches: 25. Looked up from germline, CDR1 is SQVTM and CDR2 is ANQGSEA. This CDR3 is CSVSGGLTSGTGVLDTQYF. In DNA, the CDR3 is TGCAGCGTCAGCGGTGGGCTCACTAGCGGCACCGGGGTGTTAGATACGCAGTATTTT.

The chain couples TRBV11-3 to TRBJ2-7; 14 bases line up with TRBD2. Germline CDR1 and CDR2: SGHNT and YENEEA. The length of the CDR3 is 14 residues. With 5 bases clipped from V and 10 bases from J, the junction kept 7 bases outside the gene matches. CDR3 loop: CASSAGTSGSEQYF. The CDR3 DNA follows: TGTGCCAGCAGCGCAGGGACTAGCGGGAGTGAACAGTACTTC.

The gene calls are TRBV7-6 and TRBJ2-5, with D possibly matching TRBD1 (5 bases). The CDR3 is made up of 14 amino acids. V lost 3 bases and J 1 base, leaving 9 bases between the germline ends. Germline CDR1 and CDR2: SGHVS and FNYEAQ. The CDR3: CASSFIDSQETQYF. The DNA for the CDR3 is TGTGCCAGCAGCTTTATCGACAGCCAAGAGACCCAGTACTTC.

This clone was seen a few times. The CDR3, as DNA: TGCGCCAGCAGCTTAAGGGACAGGGCGCATGAGCAGTACTTC. This gives the protein CASSLRDRAHEQYF. V usage is TRBV5-1 and J usage is TRBJ2-7; 9 positions match TRBD1. Looked up from germline, CDR1 is SGHRS and CDR2 is YFSETQ. The CDR3 is made up of 14 amino acids. The J segment lost 7 bases and the V segment lost 2 bases, leaving 7 bases of the junction unmatched.

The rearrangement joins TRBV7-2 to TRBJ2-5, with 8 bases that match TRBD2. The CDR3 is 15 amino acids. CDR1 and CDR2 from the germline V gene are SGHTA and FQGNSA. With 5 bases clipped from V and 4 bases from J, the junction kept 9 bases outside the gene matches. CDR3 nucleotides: TGTGCCAGCAGCCCCCGGACTAGCCGAAGAGAGACCCAGTACTTC. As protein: CASSPRTSRRETQYF. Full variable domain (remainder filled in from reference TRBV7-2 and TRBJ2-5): GAGVSQSPSNKVTEKGKDVELRCDPISGHTALYWYRQSLGQGLEFLIYFQGNSAPDKSGLPSDRFSAERTGGSVSTLTIQRTQQEDSAVYLCASSPRTSRRETQYFGPGTRLLVL.

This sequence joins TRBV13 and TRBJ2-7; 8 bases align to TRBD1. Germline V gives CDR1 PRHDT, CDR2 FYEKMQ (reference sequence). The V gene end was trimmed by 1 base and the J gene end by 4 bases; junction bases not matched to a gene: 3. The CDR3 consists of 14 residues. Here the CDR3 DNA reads TGTGCCAGCAGCTTAGCCCGACAGGGGTACGAGCAGTACTTC. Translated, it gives CASSLARQGYEQYF. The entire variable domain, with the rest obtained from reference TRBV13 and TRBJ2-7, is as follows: AAGVIQSPRHLIKEKRETATLKCYPIPRHDTVYWYQQGPGQDPQFLISFYEKMQSDKGSIPDRFSAQQFSDYHSELNMSSLELGDSALYFCASSLARQGYEQYFGPGTRLTVT.

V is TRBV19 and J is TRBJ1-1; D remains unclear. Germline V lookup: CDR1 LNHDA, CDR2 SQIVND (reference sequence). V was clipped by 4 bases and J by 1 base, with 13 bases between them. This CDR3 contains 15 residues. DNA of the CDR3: TGTGCCAGTAGTACCGCGGGAGCGGGGAACACTGAAGCTTTCTTT. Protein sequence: CASSTAGAGNTEAFF.

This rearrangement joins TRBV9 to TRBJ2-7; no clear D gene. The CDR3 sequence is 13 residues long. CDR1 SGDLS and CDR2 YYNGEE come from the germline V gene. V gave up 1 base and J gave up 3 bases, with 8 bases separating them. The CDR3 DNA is TGTGCCAGCAGCGTATCGGACGGCTACGAGCAGTACTTC. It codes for CASSVSDGYEQYF.

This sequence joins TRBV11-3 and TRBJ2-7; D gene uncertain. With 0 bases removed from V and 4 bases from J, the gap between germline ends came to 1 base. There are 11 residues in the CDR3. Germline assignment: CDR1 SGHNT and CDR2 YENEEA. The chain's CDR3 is CASSLDYEQYF. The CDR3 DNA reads TGTGCCAGCAGCTTAGATTACGAGCAGTACTTC.

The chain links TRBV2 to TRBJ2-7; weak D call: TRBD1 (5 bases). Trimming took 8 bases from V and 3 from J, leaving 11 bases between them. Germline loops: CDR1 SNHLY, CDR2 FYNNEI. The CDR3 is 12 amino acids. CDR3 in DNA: TGTGCCAGCGAAGGGGATTTCTACGAGCAGTACTTC. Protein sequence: CASEGDFYEQYF.

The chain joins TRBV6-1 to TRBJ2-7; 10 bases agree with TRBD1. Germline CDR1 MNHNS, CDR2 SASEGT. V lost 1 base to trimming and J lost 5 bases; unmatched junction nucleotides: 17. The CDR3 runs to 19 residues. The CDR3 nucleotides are TGTGCCAGCAGTGAAGATTGGTTTAGGGGGACAGGGGTTTCCCACGAGCAGTACTTC. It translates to CASSEDWFRGTGVSHEQYF.

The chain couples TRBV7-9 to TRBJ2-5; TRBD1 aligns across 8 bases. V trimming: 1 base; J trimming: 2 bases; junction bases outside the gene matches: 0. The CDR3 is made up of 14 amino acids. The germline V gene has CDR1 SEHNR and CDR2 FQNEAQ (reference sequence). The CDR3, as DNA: TGTGCCAGCAGCTTAGGACAGGGGCAAGAGACCCAGTACTTC. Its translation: CASSLGQGQETQYF.

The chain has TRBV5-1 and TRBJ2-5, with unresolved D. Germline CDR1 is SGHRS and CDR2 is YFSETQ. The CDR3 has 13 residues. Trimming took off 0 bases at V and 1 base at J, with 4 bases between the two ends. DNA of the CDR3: TGCGCCAGCAGCTTGGAGGCCCAAGAGACCCAGTACTTC. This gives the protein CASSLEAQETQYF.

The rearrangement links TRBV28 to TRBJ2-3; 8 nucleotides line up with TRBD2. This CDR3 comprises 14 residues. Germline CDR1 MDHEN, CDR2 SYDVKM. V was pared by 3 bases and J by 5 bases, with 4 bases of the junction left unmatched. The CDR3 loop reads CASSFRLAGDTQYF. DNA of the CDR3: TGTGCCAGCAGTTTTCGGCTAGCGGGAGATACGCAGTATTTT.

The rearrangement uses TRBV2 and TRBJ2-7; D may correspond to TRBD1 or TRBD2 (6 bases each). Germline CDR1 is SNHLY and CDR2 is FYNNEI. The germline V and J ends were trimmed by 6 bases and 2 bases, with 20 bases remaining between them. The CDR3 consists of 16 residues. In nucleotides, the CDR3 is TGTGCCAGCAGCTCCCCCTGGAGGGCAGGGGCCTACGAGCAGTACTTC. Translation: CASSSPWRAGAYEQYF.

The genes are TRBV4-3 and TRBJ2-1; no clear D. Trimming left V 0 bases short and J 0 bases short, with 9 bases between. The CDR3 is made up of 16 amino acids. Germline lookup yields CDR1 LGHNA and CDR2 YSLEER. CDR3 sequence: CASSQDSTSSYNEQFF. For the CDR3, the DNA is TGCGCCAGCAGCCAAGATAGCACGAGCTCCTACAATGAGCAGTTCTTC.

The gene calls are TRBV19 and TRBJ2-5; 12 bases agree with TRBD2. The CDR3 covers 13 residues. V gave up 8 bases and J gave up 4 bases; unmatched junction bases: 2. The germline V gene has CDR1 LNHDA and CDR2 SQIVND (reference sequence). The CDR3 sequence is CASALAGGETQYF. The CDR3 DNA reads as TGTGCCAGTGCACTAGCGGGAGGAGAGACCCAGTACTTC.

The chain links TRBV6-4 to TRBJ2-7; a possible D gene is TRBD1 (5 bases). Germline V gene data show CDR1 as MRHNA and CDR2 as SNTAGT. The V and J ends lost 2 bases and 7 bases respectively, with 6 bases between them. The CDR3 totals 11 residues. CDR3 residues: CASSDKGEQYF. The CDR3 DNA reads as TGTGCCAGCAGTGACAAGGGGGAGCAGTACTTC.

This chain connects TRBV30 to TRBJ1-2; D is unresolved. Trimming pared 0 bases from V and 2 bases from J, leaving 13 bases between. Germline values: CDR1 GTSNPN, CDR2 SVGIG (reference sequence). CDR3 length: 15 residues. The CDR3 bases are TGTGCCTGGAGTGTAGGTATATTGCCGAACTATGGCTACACCTTC. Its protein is CAWSVGILPNYGYTF.

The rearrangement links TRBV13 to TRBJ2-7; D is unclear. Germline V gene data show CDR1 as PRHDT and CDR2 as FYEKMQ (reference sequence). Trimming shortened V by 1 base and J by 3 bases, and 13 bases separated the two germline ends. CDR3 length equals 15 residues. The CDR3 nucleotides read TGTGCCAGCAGCTTAGCGGGTTCCTCCTACTACGAGCAGTACTTC. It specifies CASSLAGSSYYEQYF.